This entry features one T cell receptor beta chain sequence. Antigen: not known. Only in-frame clones appear in the TCRdb table, and some are missing; sequencing was by immunoSEQ multiplex PCR. The sample lists tens of thousands of clones, nearly 90% occurring once. V lost 8 bases to trimming and J lost 4 bases; unmatched junction nucleotides: 11. Germline CDR1 SNHLY, CDR2 FYNNEI. CDR3 length: 16 amino acids. The data are from a study of T cell responses to AZD1222 COVID-19 vaccine. Study-wide points: Clonal diversity may have been underestimated in mostly white British donors. Compared with day 0, the breadth and depth of the Spike-specific TCR repertoire rose significantly after two doses of AZD1222.

The chain is built from TRBV2 and TRBJ2-2; the match to TRBD1 covers 9 bases. This clonotype was sampled from an adult who received the AZD1222 COVID-19 vaccine. Sample: peripheral blood, taken 28 days after the second AZD1222 dose. The CDR3 DNA reads as TGTGCCAGCTCCCGGGGAGGACAGGGGCGCACCGGGGAGCTGTTTTTT. Residues: CASSRGGQGRTGELFF.